The source of this T cell receptor beta chain is a study of technical replicates of blood from a handful of donors. Libraries were prepared by immunoSEQ multiplex PCR; TCRdb keeps only in-frame clonotypes and omits some of them. The table shows tens of thousands of clones, with around 96% occurring only once. The V end lost 4 bases, the J end lost 6 bases, and 12 bases lay between the germline ends. This CDR3 has 13 residues. Germline V gene data show CDR1 as MNHEY and CDR2 as SMNVEV (reference sequence). The sequence derives from a human donor in good health. Specimen: T cells isolated from PBMCs. The chain joins TRBV27 to TRBJ1-2, with a possible D match to TRBD1 (6 bases). CDR3: CASSSVYRDGYTF. As DNA, the CDR3 is TGTGCCAGCAGTTCGGTATACAGGGATGGCTACACCTTC.